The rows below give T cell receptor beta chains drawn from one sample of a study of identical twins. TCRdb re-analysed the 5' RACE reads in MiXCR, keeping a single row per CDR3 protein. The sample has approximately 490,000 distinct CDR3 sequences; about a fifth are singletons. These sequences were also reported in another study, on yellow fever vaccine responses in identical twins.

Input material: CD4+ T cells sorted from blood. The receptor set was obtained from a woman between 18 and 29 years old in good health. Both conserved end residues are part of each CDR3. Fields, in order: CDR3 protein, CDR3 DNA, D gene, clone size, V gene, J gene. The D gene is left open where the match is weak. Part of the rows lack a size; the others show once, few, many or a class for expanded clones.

CDR3aa: CASSSAGTSYTDTQYF; CDR3nt: TGTGCCAGCAGTTCGGCCGGGACTTCTTACACAGATACGCAGTATTTT; d_gene: -; abundance: -; v_gene: TRBV28; j_gene: TRBJ2-3
CDR3aa: CASRRVGLAGGRSYNEQFF; CDR3nt: TGTGCCAGCAGGAGAGTTGGGCTAGCGGGAGGTCGCTCCTACAATGAGCAGTTCTTC; d_gene: TRBD2; abundance: few; v_gene: TRBV2; j_gene: TRBJ2-1
CDR3aa: CASSPSPSGPNEQFF; CDR3nt: TGTGCCAGCTCACCATCTCCTAGCGGGCCTAATGAGCAGTTCTTC; d_gene: TRBD2; abundance: -; v_gene: TRBV18; j_gene: TRBJ2-1
CDR3aa: CASSPAGSYQETQYF; CDR3nt: TGTGCCAGCAGCCCAGCCGGGTCCTACCAAGAGACCCAGTACTTC; d_gene: -; abundance: few; v_gene: TRBV5-6; j_gene: TRBJ2-5
CDR3aa: CASSQVGDGRDTQYF; CDR3nt: TGTGCCAGCAGCCAAGTAGGCGATGGTCGGGATACGCAGTATTTT; d_gene: -; abundance: few; v_gene: TRBV3-1; j_gene: TRBJ2-3
CDR3aa: CATRTSGNSYNEQFF; CDR3nt: TGTGCCACCAGGACTAGCGGGAACTCCTACAATGAGCAGTTCTTC; d_gene: TRBD2; abundance: -; v_gene: TRBV2; j_gene: TRBJ2-1
CDR3aa: CASSVDHIEQYF; CDR3nt: TGCGCCAGCAGTGTTGACCACATCGAGCAGTACTTC; d_gene: -; abundance: -; v_gene: TRBV10-2; j_gene: TRBJ2-7
CDR3aa: CATSRLKNTEAFF; CDR3nt: TGTGCCACCTCGAGACTGAAGAACACTGAAGCTTTCTTT; d_gene: -; abundance: -; v_gene: TRBV6-6; j_gene: TRBJ1-1
CDR3aa: CATSRQAGQVLGELFF; CDR3nt: TGTGCCACCAGCAGACAAGCGGGACAGGTACTCGGGGAGCTGTTTTTT; d_gene: -; abundance: once; v_gene: TRBV15; j_gene: TRBJ2-2
CDR3aa: CASSLEGSLNTEAFF; CDR3nt: TGTGCCAGCAGTTTAGAGGGTAGCTTGAACACTGAAGCTTTCTTT; d_gene: -; abundance: many; v_gene: TRBV12-3/TRBV12-4; j_gene: TRBJ1-1
CDR3aa: CSVEDRTSYTF; CDR3nt: TGCAGCGTTGAGGACAGGACAAGCTACACCTTC; d_gene: TRBD1; abundance: few; v_gene: TRBV29-1; j_gene: TRBJ1-2
CDR3aa: CASSQARATNYGYTF; CDR3nt: TGTGCCAGCAGCCAGGCCCGGGCTACTAACTATGGCTACACCTTC; d_gene: -; abundance: many; v_gene: TRBV4-2; j_gene: TRBJ1-2
CDR3aa: CASSLVSRSSGTVDTQYF; CDR3nt: TGTGCCAGCAGCTTAGTTAGTCGGTCTAGCGGGACCGTAGATACGCAGTATTTT; d_gene: TRBD2; abundance: -; v_gene: TRBV11-2; j_gene: TRBJ2-3
CDR3aa: CASSYPVSGRAADTQYF; CDR3nt: TGTGCCAGCAGCTACCCCGTCAGCGGGAGGGCGGCAGATACGCAGTATTTT; d_gene: TRBD2; abundance: -; v_gene: TRBV11-3; j_gene: TRBJ2-3
CDR3aa: CATRDGTAGSYEQYF; CDR3nt: TGTGCCACCCGTGATGGGACGGCGGGCTCGTACGAGCAGTACTTC; d_gene: -; abundance: -; v_gene: TRBV27; j_gene: TRBJ2-7
CDR3aa: CASSLTGTRGEQYF; CDR3nt: TGTGCCAGCAGCTTAACAGGGACAAGGGGCGAGCAGTACTTC; d_gene: -; abundance: -; v_gene: TRBV11-3; j_gene: TRBJ2-7
CDR3aa: CASSESYNEQFF; CDR3nt: TGTGCCAGCAGCGAGAGTTACAATGAGCAGTTCTTC; d_gene: -; abundance: few; v_gene: TRBV6-1; j_gene: TRBJ2-1
CDR3aa: CAISESGTGGNQPQHF; CDR3nt: TGTGCCATCAGTGAGTCCGGGACAGGGGGTAATCAGCCCCAGCATTTT; d_gene: TRBD1; abundance: -; v_gene: TRBV10-3; j_gene: TRBJ1-5
CDR3aa: CSANHGDQPQHF; CDR3nt: TGCAGTGCGAACCATGGTGATCAGCCCCAGCATTTT; d_gene: -; abundance: -; v_gene: TRBV20-1; j_gene: TRBJ1-5
CDR3aa: CASSGQKSGNQPQHF; CDR3nt: TGTGCCAGCAGTGGCCAAAAGTCCGGCAATCAGCCCCAGCATTTT; d_gene: -; abundance: -; v_gene: TRBV25-1; j_gene: TRBJ1-5
CDR3aa: CASSNAELGTGELFF; CDR3nt: TGCGCCAGTTCGAATGCAGAGTTGGGCACCGGGGAGCTGTTTTTT; d_gene: -; abundance: few; v_gene: TRBV5-1; j_gene: TRBJ2-2
CDR3aa: CSARDYIGNTEAFF; CDR3nt: TGCAGTGCTAGAGATTATATAGGGAACACTGAAGCTTTCTTT; d_gene: -; abundance: few; v_gene: TRBV20-1; j_gene: TRBJ1-1
CDR3aa: CASSLAPETQYF; CDR3nt: TGTGCCAGCAGCTTGGCTCCGGAGACCCAGTACTTC; d_gene: -; abundance: -; v_gene: TRBV7-6; j_gene: TRBJ2-5
CDR3aa: CASSLMAGEETQYF; CDR3nt: TGCGCCAGCAGCTTGATGGCGGGAGAAGAGACCCAGTACTTC; d_gene: TRBD2; abundance: -; v_gene: TRBV5-1; j_gene: TRBJ2-5
CDR3aa: CASGLRGTFSGANVLTF; CDR3nt: TGTGCTAGTGGTTTGCGGGGCACCTTCTCTGGGGCCAACGTCCTGACTTTC; d_gene: -; abundance: -; v_gene: TRBV12-5; j_gene: TRBJ2-6
CDR3aa: CSARHTTILAGGTNEQFF; CDR3nt: TGCAGTGCTAGACATACGACTATACTAGCGGGAGGGACCAATGAGCAGTTCTTC; d_gene: TRBD2; abundance: -; v_gene: TRBV20-1; j_gene: TRBJ2-1
CDR3aa: CASSHVTGELFF; CDR3nt: TGCGCCAGCAGCCATGTAACCGGGGAGCTGTTTTTT; d_gene: -; abundance: -; v_gene: TRBV4-1; j_gene: TRBJ2-2
CDR3aa: CATIDRGNTEAFF; CDR3nt: TGTGCCACAATAGACAGGGGGAACACTGAAGCTTTCTTT; d_gene: TRBD1; abundance: -; v_gene: TRBV2; j_gene: TRBJ1-1
CDR3aa: CASREPGSLLFF; CDR3nt: TGTGCCAGCAGGGAGCCAGGGTCCCTTCTGTTTTTT; d_gene: -; abundance: -; v_gene: TRBV12-3/TRBV12-4; j_gene: TRBJ1-4
CDR3aa: CASSNQGAMNYGYTF; CDR3nt: TGTGCCAGTAGTAACCAGGGGGCGATGAACTATGGCTACACCTTC; d_gene: TRBD1; abundance: few; v_gene: TRBV19; j_gene: TRBJ1-2
CDR3aa: CSVGTGGNTGELFF; CDR3nt: TGCAGCGTCGGGACAGGGGGCAACACCGGGGAGCTGTTTTTT; d_gene: TRBD1; abundance: few; v_gene: TRBV29-1; j_gene: TRBJ2-2
CDR3aa: CASSRTRTLNTEAFF; CDR3nt: TGCGCCAGCAGCCGGACCAGGACGCTAAACACTGAAGCTTTCTTT; d_gene: -; abundance: few; v_gene: TRBV5-1; j_gene: TRBJ1-1
CDR3aa: CASSHGLAEYEQYF; CDR3nt: TGTGCCAGCAGCCACGGACTAGCGGAATACGAGCAGTACTTC; d_gene: TRBD2; abundance: few; v_gene: TRBV7-9; j_gene: TRBJ2-7
CDR3aa: CASRSFGTPLAGELFF; CDR3nt: TGTGCCAGCAGATCTTTTGGGACTCCCTTGGCCGGGGAGCTGTTTTTT; d_gene: -; abundance: -; v_gene: TRBV6-2/TRBV6-3; j_gene: TRBJ2-2
CDR3aa: CASTPPTGGPRSGNEQFF; CDR3nt: TGTGCCAGCACCCCCCCGACAGGGGGCCCACGAAGTGGAAATGAGCAGTTCTTC; d_gene: TRBD1; abundance: -; v_gene: TRBV27; j_gene: TRBJ2-1
CDR3aa: CSVEGQGASEQFF; CDR3nt: TGCAGCGTTGAAGGCCAGGGGGCGAGTGAGCAGTTCTTC; d_gene: TRBD1; abundance: many; v_gene: TRBV29-1; j_gene: TRBJ2-1
CDR3aa: CASSTPTGIGSYNEQFF; CDR3nt: TGTGCCAGCTCCACTCCGACAGGGATTGGATCCTACAATGAGCAGTTCTTC; d_gene: TRBD1; abundance: -; v_gene: TRBV18; j_gene: TRBJ2-1
CDR3aa: CASSQGVAGGTNTGELFF; CDR3nt: TGTGCCAGCAGCCAAGGCGTAGCGGGAGGTACGAACACCGGGGAGCTGTTTTTT; d_gene: TRBD2; abundance: -; v_gene: TRBV4-2; j_gene: TRBJ2-2
CDR3aa: CAISDSPGFSGNTIYF; CDR3nt: TGTGCCATCAGTGACTCCCCGGGATTCTCTGGAAACACCATATATTTT; d_gene: -; abundance: few; v_gene: TRBV10-3; j_gene: TRBJ1-3
CDR3aa: CASSSGQGGDEKLFF; CDR3nt: TGTGCCAGCAGCTCGGGACAGGGGGGGGATGAAAAACTGTTTTTT; d_gene: TRBD1; abundance: -; v_gene: TRBV7-2; j_gene: TRBJ1-4
CDR3aa: CASSWTSENTEAFF; CDR3nt: TGCGCCAGCAGCTGGACCTCAGAAAACACTGAAGCTTTCTTT; d_gene: -; abundance: -; v_gene: TRBV5-1; j_gene: TRBJ1-1